Included here is one T cell receptor (beta chain) sequence, with context. This record comes from a study of blood T cell repertoires in COVID-19. Study summary: The samples span acute and convalescent COVID-19 from the United States, Italy and Spain. Sample material is recorded as cDNA or gDNA derived from T cells, B-cell-depleted T cells, or PBMCs.

V shed 3 bases and J 1 base; nucleotides not matched to a gene: 4. The CDR3 is 14 amino acids. Germline V gives CDR1 GTSNPN, CDR2 SVGIG (reference sequence). In the original analysis: Nucleated cell number was recorded as an estimate derived from reference gene primer amplification. Here immunoSEQ multiplex PCR was the method, and the copy in TCRdb shows in-frame clones only, minus some. That table supplies the V and J calls and clone size; D and trimming were determined from the DNA. Among more than 130,000 clones, about 83% were seen once, and the ten largest hold 3.5% to 4.5%. The sequence was obtained from a woman aged 40-49 years with acute or convalescent COVID-19. Specimen: peripheral blood. The rearrangement uses TRBV30 and TRBJ2-7, with 9 nucleotides matching TRBD1. The CDR3 spells CAWRGQGLSYEQYF. The CDR3, as DNA: TGTGCCTGGAGAGGACAGGGGCTATCCTACGAGCAGTACTTC.